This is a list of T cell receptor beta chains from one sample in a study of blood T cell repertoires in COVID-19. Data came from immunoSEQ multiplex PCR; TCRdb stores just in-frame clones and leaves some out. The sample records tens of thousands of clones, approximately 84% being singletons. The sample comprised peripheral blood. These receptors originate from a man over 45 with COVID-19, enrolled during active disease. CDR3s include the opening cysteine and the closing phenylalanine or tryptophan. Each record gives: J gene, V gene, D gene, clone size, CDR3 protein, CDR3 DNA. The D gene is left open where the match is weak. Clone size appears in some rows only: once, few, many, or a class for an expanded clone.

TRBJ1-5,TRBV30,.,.,CAWSRAGNQPQHF,TGTGCCTGGAGCAGGGCAGGAAATCAGCCCCAGCATTTT
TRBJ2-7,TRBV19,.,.,CASSITGTQNSYEQYF,TGTGCCAGTAGTATCACCGGGACACAGAATTCCTACGAGCAGTACTTC
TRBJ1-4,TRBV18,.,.,CASSRLDGRAATNEKLFF,TGTGCCAGCTCACGTTTGGACGGCAGGGCCGCAACTAATGAAAAACTGTTTTTT
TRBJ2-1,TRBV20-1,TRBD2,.,CSASNLAGGSEQFF,TGCAGTGCTAGTAACCTAGCGGGGGGGAGTGAGCAGTTCTTC
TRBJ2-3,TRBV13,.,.,CASSFVQQADTQYF,TGTGCCAGCAGCTTCGTCCAGCAAGCGGATACGCAGTATTTT
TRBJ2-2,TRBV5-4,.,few,CASSLDLTGELFF,TGTGCCAGCAGCTTGGATCTGACCGGGGAGCTGTTTTTT
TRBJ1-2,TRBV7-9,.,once,CASSPGGPHYGYTF,TGTGCCAGCAGCCCGGGGGGGCCCCACTATGGCTACACCTTC
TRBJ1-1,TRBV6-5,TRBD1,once,CASSITGVRNTEAFF,TGTGCCAGCAGCATTACAGGGGTCCGGAACACTGAAGCTTTCTTT
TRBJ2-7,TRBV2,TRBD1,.,CASRQDRAAAGHEQYF,TGTGCCAGCCGCCAGGACAGGGCCGCTGCGGGGCACGAGCAGTACTTC
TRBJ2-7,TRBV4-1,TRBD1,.,CASSPETGMYEQYF,TGCGCCAGCAGCCCAGAGACAGGGATGTACGAGCAGTACTTC
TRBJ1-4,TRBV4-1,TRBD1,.,CASSSFTGVEKLFF,TGCGCCAGCAGCTCTTTTACAGGGGTTGAAAAACTGTTTTTT
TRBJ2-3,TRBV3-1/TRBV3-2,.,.,CASSRLTDTQYF,TGTGCCAGCAGTCGACTCACAGATACGCAGTATTTT
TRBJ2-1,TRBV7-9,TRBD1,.,CASSLGQGLGEQFF,TGTGCCAGCAGCTTAGGACAGGGGCTTGGCGAGCAGTTCTTC
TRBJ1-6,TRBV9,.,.,CASSPGKVSPLHF,TGTGCCAGCAGCCCAGGGAAGGTCTCACCCCTCCACTTT
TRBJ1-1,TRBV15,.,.,CATSREDYGTEAFF,TGTGCCACCAGCAGAGAAGATTACGGCACTGAAGCTTTCTTT
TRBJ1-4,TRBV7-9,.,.,CASSRGWGTSTEKLFF,TGTGCCAGCAGCCGGGGGTGGGGGACCTCCACAGAAAAACTGTTTTTT
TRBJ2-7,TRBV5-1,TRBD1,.,CASSLSGQGKGEQYF,TGCGCCAGCAGCTTATCCGGACAGGGGAAAGGCGAGCAGTACTTC
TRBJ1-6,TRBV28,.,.,CASNRRGAGNSPLHF,TGTGCCAGCAACCGCCGGGGGGCTGGGAATTCACCCCTCCACTTT
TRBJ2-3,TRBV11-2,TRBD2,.,CASSSLKKPSGGAGTQYF,TGTGCCAGCAGCTCACTTAAAAAACCTAGCGGGGGGGCAGGTACGCAGTATTTT
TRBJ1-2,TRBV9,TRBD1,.,CASSVEEGANYGYTF,TGTGCCAGCAGCGTAGAGGAGGGGGCAAACTATGGCTACACCTTC
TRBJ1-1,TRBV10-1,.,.,CASKFDTSGNTEAFF,TGCGCCAGCAAGTTCGACACGAGCGGGAACACTGAAGCTTTCTTT
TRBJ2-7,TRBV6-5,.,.,CASSRPGFYEQYF,TGTGCCAGCAGCCGCCCAGGGTTCTACGAGCAGTACTTC
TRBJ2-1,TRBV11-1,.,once,CASSLARSYNEQFF,TGTGCCAGCAGCTTAGCTCGCTCCTACAATGAGCAGTTCTTC
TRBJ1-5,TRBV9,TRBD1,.,CASSVGQHSNQPQHF,TGTGCCAGCAGTGTGGGACAGCATAGCAATCAGCCCCAGCATTTT
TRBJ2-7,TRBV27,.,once,CASRRMGRGYEQYF,TGTGCCAGCAGGCGTATGGGCCGGGGATACGAGCAGTACTTC
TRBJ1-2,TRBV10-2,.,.,CASSGGDGYTF,TGCGCCAGCAGTGGGGGCGATGGCTACACCTTC
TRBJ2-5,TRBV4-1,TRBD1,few,CASSQGQGMVAQYF,TGCGCCAGCAGCCAAGGACAGGGGATGGTGGCCCAGTACTTC
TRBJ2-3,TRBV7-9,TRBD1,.,CASSRTGVDTQYF,TGTGCCAGCAGCCGGACAGGGGTAGATACGCAGTATTTT
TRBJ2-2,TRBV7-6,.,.,CASSLVGGGTGELFF,TGTGCCAGCAGCTTAGTGGGAGGAGGGACCGGGGAGCTGTTTTTT
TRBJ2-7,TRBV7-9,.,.,CASSQGGASYEQYF,TGTGCCAGCAGCCAAGGGGGGGCCTCCTACGAGCAGTACTTC
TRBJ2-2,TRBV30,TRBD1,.,CASLNRDRATGELFF,TGTGCCAGCCTCAACCGGGACAGGGCCACCGGGGAGCTGTTTTTT
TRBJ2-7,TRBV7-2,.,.,CAAGTYEQYF,TGTGCCGCGGGAACCTACGAGCAGTACTTC
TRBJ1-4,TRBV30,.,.,CACSFSEKLFF,TGTGCCTGCTCGTTCAGTGAAAAACTGTTTTTT